This is a list of T cell receptor beta chains from one sample in a study of cytomegalovirus exposure and HLA in healthy donors. The table came from immunoSEQ multiplex PCR; TCRdb's copy has only in-frame clones and leaves some out. The profile shows tens of thousands of clones, roughly 72% of them singletons. Sequencing was performed on PBMCs. The receptors were gathered from a woman in her forties or fifties in good health and CMV-seropositive. Both conserved end residues are part of each CDR3. The D gene is left open where the match is weak. Not every row has a clone size; where given, it reads once, few, many or a size class.

d_call: -
clone_size: -
j_call: TRBJ2-7
v_call: TRBV5-4
cdr3_nt: TGTGCCAGCAGCCACGCGGGCGCAACCTACGAGCAGTACTTC
cdr3_aa: CASSHAGATYEQYF

d_call: -
clone_size: once
j_call: TRBJ2-3
v_call: TRBV27
cdr3_nt: TGTGCCGGCAGTACCCGTGCGGGTTTCACAGATACGCAGTATTTT
cdr3_aa: CAGSTRAGFTDTQYF

d_call: -
clone_size: -
j_call: TRBJ1-6
v_call: TRBV30
cdr3_nt: TGTGCCTGGAGTGTACCTACCACCTATAATTCACCCCTCCACTTT
cdr3_aa: CAWSVPTTYNSPLHF

d_call: -
clone_size: -
j_call: TRBJ2-1
v_call: TRBV11-1
cdr3_nt: TGTGCCAGCAGCTCAGACGGGACTGAGTTCTTC
cdr3_aa: CASSSDGTEFF

d_call: TRBD1
clone_size: few
j_call: TRBJ2-7
v_call: TRBV6-5
cdr3_nt: TGTGCCAGCAGTCCCTACCCGGGGACAGTGTACGAGCAGTACTTC
cdr3_aa: CASSPYPGTVYEQYF

d_call: TRBD1
clone_size: -
j_call: TRBJ2-1
v_call: TRBV5-4
cdr3_nt: TGTGCCAGCAGGTCCCGGGACAGGCCTGACAATGAGCAGTTCTTC
cdr3_aa: CASRSRDRPDNEQFF

d_call: -
clone_size: -
j_call: TRBJ2-3
v_call: TRBV6-6
cdr3_nt: TGTGCCAGCAGTTACCTGGGGCGGGATACGCAGTATTTT
cdr3_aa: CASSYLGRDTQYF

d_call: -
clone_size: -
j_call: TRBJ1-4
v_call: TRBV5-1
cdr3_nt: TGCGCCAGCAGTACCGGGAGGCTGGATGAAAAACTGTTTTTT
cdr3_aa: CASSTGRLDEKLFF

d_call: -
clone_size: -
j_call: TRBJ2-2
v_call: TRBV10-3
cdr3_nt: TGTGCCATCAACCAGGGGGGGGAGCTGTTTTTT
cdr3_aa: CAINQGGELFF

d_call: TRBD1
clone_size: -
j_call: TRBJ2-2
v_call: TRBV18
cdr3_nt: TGTGCCAGCCGTCCGGGACAGGGCAACACCGGGGAGCTGTTTTTT
cdr3_aa: CASRPGQGNTGELFF

d_call: -
clone_size: -
j_call: TRBJ2-4
v_call: TRBV10-1
cdr3_nt: TGCGCCAGCAGTGGAGGCAGGGAAAACATTCAGTACTTC
cdr3_aa: CASSGGRENIQYF

d_call: -
clone_size: -
j_call: TRBJ1-3
v_call: TRBV13
cdr3_nt: TGTGCCAGCAGCTTAAGGGGGTCCAGAACCATATATTTT
cdr3_aa: CASSLRGSRTIYF

d_call: -
clone_size: -
j_call: TRBJ2-2
v_call: TRBV29-1
cdr3_nt: TGCAGCGTCCAAACGGGGTTAGCCCCGCGAGCCGGGGAGCTGTTTTTT
cdr3_aa: CSVQTGLAPRAGELFF

d_call: -
clone_size: -
j_call: TRBJ1-1
v_call: TRBV6-5
cdr3_nt: TGTGCCAGCAGTTATAGTGTCGTCCGAGGTGAAGCTTTCTTT
cdr3_aa: CASSYSVVRGEAFF

d_call: TRBD1
clone_size: -
j_call: TRBJ1-3
v_call: TRBV13
cdr3_nt: TGTGCCAGCAGGCTAGCACCGGGACAGACCACAGACCATCTATCGACAAACACCATATATTTT
cdr3_aa: CASRLAPGQTTDHLSTNTIYF

d_call: TRBD2
clone_size: -
j_call: TRBJ2-1
v_call: TRBV14
cdr3_nt: TGTGCCAGCAGCCCGGGACTAGCTAAAGATGAGCAGTTCTTC
cdr3_aa: CASSPGLAKDEQFF

d_call: TRBD2
clone_size: -
j_call: TRBJ2-5
v_call: TRBV15
cdr3_nt: TGTGCCACCAGTGTCCAGCGGGGGACGGGGGGGACCCAGTACTTC
cdr3_aa: CATSVQRGTGGTQYF

d_call: -
clone_size: few
j_call: TRBJ2-7
v_call: TRBV28
cdr3_nt: TGTGCCAGCAGTTTAGGGGGCCGCTACGAGCAGTACTTC
cdr3_aa: CASSLGGRYEQYF

d_call: TRBD1
clone_size: -
j_call: TRBJ1-1
v_call: TRBV18
cdr3_nt: TGTGCCAGCTCACCCGCGGGACAGGGGAGTGGCACTGAAGCTTTCTTT
cdr3_aa: CASSPAGQGSGTEAFF

d_call: TRBD2
clone_size: once
j_call: TRBJ2-7
v_call: TRBV9
cdr3_nt: TGTGCCAGCAGCGTCGGCTCGGATAGCGGGGGATCCTACGAGCAGTACTTC
cdr3_aa: CASSVGSDSGGSYEQYF

d_call: TRBD2
clone_size: -
j_call: TRBJ2-3
v_call: TRBV30
cdr3_nt: TGTGCCTCGAACCCAAGCGGGGCCCCCCACGGTACGCAGTATTTT
cdr3_aa: CASNPSGAPHGTQYF

d_call: TRBD1
clone_size: few
j_call: TRBJ2-3
v_call: TRBV6-4
cdr3_nt: TGTGCCAGCAGCGAGACAGGGGGTAGCACAGATACGCAGTATTTT
cdr3_aa: CASSETGGSTDTQYF

d_call: -
clone_size: -
j_call: TRBJ2-7
v_call: TRBV13
cdr3_nt: TGTGCCAGCAGCTTAGGTACGGGGGAAGGAAGATACGAGCAGTACTTC
cdr3_aa: CASSLGTGEGRYEQYF

d_call: TRBD2
clone_size: -
j_call: TRBJ2-7
v_call: TRBV19
cdr3_nt: TGTGCCAGTAGTCTGGCTAGCGGGAGCTCAAACCCCTCCTACGAGCAGTACTTC
cdr3_aa: CASSLASGSSNPSYEQYF

d_call: -
clone_size: -
j_call: TRBJ2-7
v_call: TRBV5-4
cdr3_nt: TGTGCCAGCAGTCAGCAGGGGGGAAACGAGCAGTACTTC
cdr3_aa: CASSQQGGNEQYF

d_call: TRBD2
clone_size: -
j_call: TRBJ2-7
v_call: TRBV10-1
cdr3_nt: TGCGCCAGCAGTGAGTCAGGTAGCGGGACAATTGACGAGCAGTACTTC
cdr3_aa: CASSESGSGTIDEQYF

d_call: TRBD2
clone_size: -
j_call: TRBJ2-1
v_call: TRBV28
cdr3_nt: TGTGCCAGCAGCCGCAGCGGGAGGGAGCAGTTCTTC
cdr3_aa: CASSRSGREQFF

d_call: -
clone_size: -
j_call: TRBJ2-6
v_call: TRBV4-1
cdr3_nt: TGCGCCAGCAGCCCCGATCAGGGCCTACTTGGCGTCCTGACTTTC
cdr3_aa: CASSPDQGLLGVLTF

d_call: -
clone_size: -
j_call: TRBJ1-2
v_call: TRBV6-5
cdr3_nt: TGTGCCAGCAGACCCGGTCTCCTCTATGGCTACACCTTC
cdr3_aa: CASRPGLLYGYTF

d_call: TRBD1
clone_size: -
j_call: TRBJ2-5
v_call: TRBV29-1
cdr3_nt: TGCAGCGTATTAGCCGGGACAGGGGCCTACTTC
cdr3_aa: CSVLAGTGAYF

d_call: -
clone_size: few
j_call: TRBJ2-5
v_call: TRBV2
cdr3_nt: TGTGCCAGCAGTTTGGCAGTCCAAGAGACCCAGTACTTC
cdr3_aa: CASSLAVQETQYF

d_call: -
clone_size: -
j_call: TRBJ1-1
v_call: TRBV11-3
cdr3_nt: TGTGCCAGCAGCTCCATTAGGGGGGGTTCTGGGACGAACACTGAAGCTTTCTTT
cdr3_aa: CASSSIRGGSGTNTEAFF

d_call: TRBD1
clone_size: -
j_call: TRBJ2-3
v_call: TRBV29-1
cdr3_nt: TGCAGCCAAGGGACAGGGGCTTCTTCCGATACGCAGTATTTT
cdr3_aa: CSQGTGASSDTQYF

d_call: -
clone_size: -
j_call: TRBJ2-7
v_call: TRBV11-3
cdr3_nt: TGTGCCAGCCGCCCTTTAGGGGCTAGCGATCCCTACGAGCAGTACTTC
cdr3_aa: CASRPLGASDPYEQYF

d_call: -
clone_size: -
j_call: TRBJ2-1
v_call: TRBV11-2
cdr3_nt: TGTGCCAGCAGCAGTTTCGAGAAAAATGAGCAGTTCTTC
cdr3_aa: CASSSFEKNEQFF

d_call: -
clone_size: -
j_call: TRBJ2-7
v_call: TRBV28
cdr3_nt: TGTGCCAGCAGTTTTGGGGCGTACGAGCAGTACTTC
cdr3_aa: CASSFGAYEQYF

d_call: TRBD2
clone_size: few
j_call: TRBJ2-3
v_call: TRBV14
cdr3_nt: TGTGCCAGCAGCCAAGAGGCTCGGCTAGCGGCTAGCACAGATACGCAGTATTTT
cdr3_aa: CASSQEARLAASTDTQYF

d_call: TRBD2
clone_size: -
j_call: TRBJ2-2
v_call: TRBV5-1
cdr3_nt: TGCGCCAGCACCTCGGGAGGGGACACCGGGGAGCTGTTTTTT
cdr3_aa: CASTSGGDTGELFF

d_call: TRBD1
clone_size: -
j_call: TRBJ1-5
v_call: TRBV6-5
cdr3_nt: TGTGCCAGCAGGATGGACAGGGTGCAGCCCCAGCATTTT
cdr3_aa: CASRMDRVQPQHF

d_call: TRBD2
clone_size: -
j_call: TRBJ2-7
v_call: TRBV7-2
cdr3_nt: TGTGCCAGCAGCGAGACTAGCGGGAGCGGGTACGAGCAGTACTTC
cdr3_aa: CASSETSGSGYEQYF

d_call: TRBD2
clone_size: few
j_call: TRBJ2-7
v_call: TRBV6-1
cdr3_nt: TGTGCCAGCAGTGAAGTGACTAGCGGGAACTACGAGCAGTACTTC
cdr3_aa: CASSEVTSGNYEQYF

d_call: TRBD1
clone_size: -
j_call: TRBJ2-7
v_call: TRBV28
cdr3_nt: TGTGCCACTAGGAAGGACAGGGGATTCTACGAGCAGTACTTC
cdr3_aa: CATRKDRGFYEQYF

d_call: -
clone_size: -
j_call: TRBJ2-2
v_call: TRBV7-9
cdr3_nt: TGTGCCAGCAGCCCCGGCTTGGGGGGGCGAAACACCGGGGAGCTGTTTTTT
cdr3_aa: CASSPGLGGRNTGELFF

d_call: -
clone_size: -
j_call: TRBJ2-3
v_call: TRBV7-9
cdr3_nt: TGTGCCAGCAGCTTAACAGGAGGGGCAGATACGCAGTATTTT
cdr3_aa: CASSLTGGADTQYF

d_call: -
clone_size: few
j_call: TRBJ1-2
v_call: TRBV7-8
cdr3_nt: TGTGCCAGCAGCTTAGAGAGGACTGCCAGCGGCTACACCTTC
cdr3_aa: CASSLERTASGYTF

d_call: TRBD1
clone_size: -
j_call: TRBJ1-2
v_call: TRBV5-1
cdr3_nt: TGCGCCAGCAGCGGAGGGACAGTAGTCTATGGCTACACCTTC
cdr3_aa: CASSGGTVVYGYTF

d_call: -
clone_size: few
j_call: TRBJ2-1
v_call: TRBV7-2
cdr3_nt: TGTGCCAGCAGCTCCCAGGTGTTTAGTGAGCAGTTCTTC
cdr3_aa: CASSSQVFSEQFF